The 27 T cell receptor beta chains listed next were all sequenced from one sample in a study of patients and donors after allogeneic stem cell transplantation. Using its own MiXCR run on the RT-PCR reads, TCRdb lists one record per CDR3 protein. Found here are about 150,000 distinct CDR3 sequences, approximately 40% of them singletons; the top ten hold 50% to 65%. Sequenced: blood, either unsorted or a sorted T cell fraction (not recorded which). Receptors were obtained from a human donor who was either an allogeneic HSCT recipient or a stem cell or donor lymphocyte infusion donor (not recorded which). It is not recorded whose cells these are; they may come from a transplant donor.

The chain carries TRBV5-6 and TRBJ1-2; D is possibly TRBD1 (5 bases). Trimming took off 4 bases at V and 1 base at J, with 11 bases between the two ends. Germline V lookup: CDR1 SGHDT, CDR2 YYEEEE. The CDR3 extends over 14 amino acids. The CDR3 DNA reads TGTGCCAGCAGCGTCGGAGGGGATAACTATGGCTACACCTTC. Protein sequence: CASSVGGDNYGYTF.

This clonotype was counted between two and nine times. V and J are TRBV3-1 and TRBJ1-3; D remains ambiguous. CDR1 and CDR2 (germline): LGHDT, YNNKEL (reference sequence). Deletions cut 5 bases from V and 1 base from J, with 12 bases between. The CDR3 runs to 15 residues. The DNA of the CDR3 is TGTGCCAGCAGCGCCTTTAGGTCTTCTGGAAACACCATATATTTT. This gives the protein CASSAFRSSGNTIYF.

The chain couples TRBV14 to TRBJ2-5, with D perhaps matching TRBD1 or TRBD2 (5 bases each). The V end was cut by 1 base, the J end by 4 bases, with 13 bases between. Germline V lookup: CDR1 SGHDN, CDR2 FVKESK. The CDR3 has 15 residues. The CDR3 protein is CASSQGGPSPETQYF. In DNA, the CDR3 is TGTGCCAGCAGCCAAGGGGGCCCTAGCCCAGAGACCCAGTACTTC.

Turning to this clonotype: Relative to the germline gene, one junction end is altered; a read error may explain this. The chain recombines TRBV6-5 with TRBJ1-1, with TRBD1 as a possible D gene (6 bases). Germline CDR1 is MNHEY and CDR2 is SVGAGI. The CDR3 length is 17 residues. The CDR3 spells CASSYSSTGYMNAEAFF. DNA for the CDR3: TGTGCCAGCAGTTACTCGAGTACAGGGTACATGAACGCTGAAGCTTTCTTT.

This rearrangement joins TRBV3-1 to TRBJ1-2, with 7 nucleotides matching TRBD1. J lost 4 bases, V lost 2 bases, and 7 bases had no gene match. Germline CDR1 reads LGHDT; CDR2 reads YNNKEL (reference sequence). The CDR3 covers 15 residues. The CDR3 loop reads CASSQRQGAAYGYTF. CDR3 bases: TGTGCCAGCAGCCAACGACAGGGCGCGGCCTATGGCTACACCTTC.

The CDR3 is CASSVDPAYEQYV. CDR3 nucleotides: TGTGCCAGCAGTGTCGACCCCGCCTACGAGCAGTACGTC. The V gene is TRBV6-6, the J gene TRBJ2-7; no definite D call. V lost 5 bases, J lost 2 bases, and 10 bases lay in between. The CDR3 runs to 13 residues. Germline CDR1 is MNHNY and CDR2 is SVGAGI (reference sequence).

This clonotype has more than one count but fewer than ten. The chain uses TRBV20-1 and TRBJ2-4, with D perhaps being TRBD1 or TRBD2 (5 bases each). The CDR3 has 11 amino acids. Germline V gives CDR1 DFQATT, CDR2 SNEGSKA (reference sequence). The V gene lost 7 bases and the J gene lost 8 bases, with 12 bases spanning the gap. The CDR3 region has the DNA TGCAGTGGCCAAGGGACGGACATTCAGTACTTC. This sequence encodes CSGQGTDIQYF.

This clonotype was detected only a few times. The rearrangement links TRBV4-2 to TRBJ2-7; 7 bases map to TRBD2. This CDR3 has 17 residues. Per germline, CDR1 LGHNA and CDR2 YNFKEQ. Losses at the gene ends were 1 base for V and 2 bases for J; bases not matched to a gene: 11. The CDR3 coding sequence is TGTGCCAGCAGCCAAGGGCGGGGAGGGTACCCAACCTACGAGCAGTACTTC. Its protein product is CASSQGRGGYPTYEQYF.

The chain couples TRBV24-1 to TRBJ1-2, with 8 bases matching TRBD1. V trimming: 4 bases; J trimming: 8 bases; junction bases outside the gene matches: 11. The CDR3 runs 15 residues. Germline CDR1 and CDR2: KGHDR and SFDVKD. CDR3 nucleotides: TGTGCCACCAGTGACCCTTCGGACAGGGAAGAGGGCTACACCTTC. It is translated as CATSDPSDREEGYTF.

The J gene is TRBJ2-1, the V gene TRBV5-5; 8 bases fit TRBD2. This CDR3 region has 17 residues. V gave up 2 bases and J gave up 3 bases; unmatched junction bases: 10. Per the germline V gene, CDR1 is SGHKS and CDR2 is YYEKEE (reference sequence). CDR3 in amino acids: CASSLAGLVDLYNEQFF. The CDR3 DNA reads TGTGCCAGCAGCTTAGCGGGACTAGTAGACCTCTACAATGAGCAGTTCTTC.

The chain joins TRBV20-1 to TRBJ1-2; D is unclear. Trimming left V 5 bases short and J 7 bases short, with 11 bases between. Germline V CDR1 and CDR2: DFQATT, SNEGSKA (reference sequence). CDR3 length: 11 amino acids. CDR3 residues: CSARTGSGYTF. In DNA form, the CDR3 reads TGCAGTGCTCGGACTGGATCTGGCTACACCTTC.

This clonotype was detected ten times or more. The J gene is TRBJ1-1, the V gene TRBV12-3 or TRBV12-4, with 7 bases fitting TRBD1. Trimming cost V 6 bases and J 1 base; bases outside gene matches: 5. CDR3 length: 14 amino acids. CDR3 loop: CASRGQWENTEAFF. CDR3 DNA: TGTGCCAGCAGGGGACAGTGGGAGAACACTGAAGCTTTCTTT.

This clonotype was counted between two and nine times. The CDR3 DNA reads TGCAGTGCTAGAGATGCCTACGAGCAGTACGTC. Translating gives CSARDAYEQYV. The genes are TRBV20-1 and TRBJ2-7; D ambiguous. The CDR3 runs 11 residues. V dropped 0 bases and J dropped 2 bases, with 2 bases sitting between them. Germline V gene sequence: CDR1 DFQATT, CDR2 SNEGSKA (reference sequence).

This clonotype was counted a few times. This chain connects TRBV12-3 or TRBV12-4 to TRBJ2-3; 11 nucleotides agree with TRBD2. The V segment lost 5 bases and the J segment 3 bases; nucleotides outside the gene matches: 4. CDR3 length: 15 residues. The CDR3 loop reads CASSPSGGSTDTQYF. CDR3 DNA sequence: TGTGCCAGCAGTCCTAGCGGGGGGAGTACAGATACGCAGTATTTT.

The CDR3 DNA is TGTGCCAGCAGCGCCCAGGGACCGTCTCTTAGTGAGCAGTTCTTC. Translated: CASSAQGPSLSEQFF. The chain employs TRBV9 and TRBJ2-1; D possibly uses TRBD1 or TRBD2 (5 bases each). The V gene lost 3 bases and the J gene lost 9 bases, with 19 bases spanning the gap. The CDR3 consists of 15 residues. Germline lookup yields CDR1 SGDLS and CDR2 YYNGEE.

In nucleotides, the CDR3 is TGCAGCGCAGGGGGGACTGGGGCCAACGTCCTGACTTTC. Protein sequence: CSAGGTGANVLTF. The V gene is TRBV29-1, the J gene TRBJ2-6; D is possibly TRBD1 (7 bases). V was cut by 7 bases and J by 2 bases, with 9 bases left in between. Germline V gene sequence: CDR1 SQVTM, CDR2 ANQGSEA. The CDR3 is made up of 13 amino acids.

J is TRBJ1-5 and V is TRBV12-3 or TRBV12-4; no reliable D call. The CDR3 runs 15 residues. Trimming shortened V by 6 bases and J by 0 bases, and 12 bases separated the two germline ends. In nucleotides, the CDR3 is TGTGCCAGCAGCCCCTCGTGGGATAGCAATCAGCCCCAGCATTTT. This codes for CASSPSWDSNQPQHF.

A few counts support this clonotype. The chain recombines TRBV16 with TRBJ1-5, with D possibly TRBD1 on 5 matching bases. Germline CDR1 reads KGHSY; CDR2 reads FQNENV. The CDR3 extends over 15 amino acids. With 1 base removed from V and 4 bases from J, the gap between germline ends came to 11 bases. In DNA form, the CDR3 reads TGTGCCAGCAGCCAATGGGACCGAAGAAATCAGCCCCAGCATTTT. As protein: CASSQWDRRNQPQHF.

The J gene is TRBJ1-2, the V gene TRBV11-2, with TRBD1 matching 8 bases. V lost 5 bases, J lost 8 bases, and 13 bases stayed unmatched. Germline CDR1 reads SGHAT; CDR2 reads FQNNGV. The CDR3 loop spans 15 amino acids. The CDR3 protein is CASSISNRGSIGYTF. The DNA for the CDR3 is TGTGCCAGCAGCATCAGCAACAGGGGGAGTATCGGCTACACCTTC.

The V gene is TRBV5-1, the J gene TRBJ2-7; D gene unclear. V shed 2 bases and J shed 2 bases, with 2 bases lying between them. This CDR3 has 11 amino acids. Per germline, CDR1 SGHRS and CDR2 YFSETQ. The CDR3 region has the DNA TGCGCCAGCAGCTTTACCTACGAGCAGTACGTC. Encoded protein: CASSFTYEQYV.

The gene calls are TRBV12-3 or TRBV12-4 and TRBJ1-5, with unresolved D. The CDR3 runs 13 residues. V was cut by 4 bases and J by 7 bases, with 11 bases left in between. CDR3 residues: CASSSPPGQPQHF. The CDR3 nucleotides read TGTGCCAGCAGTTCCCCCCCGGGACAGCCCCAGCATTTT.

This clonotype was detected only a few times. The CDR3 coding sequence is TGTGCCAGCAGTGACTCACTGATCGTTCGATTAGCCACCTACAATGAGCAGTTCTTC. This encodes CASSDSLIVRLATYNEQFF. V gene TRBV6-4 combines with J gene TRBJ2-1, with D hard to call. The length of the CDR3 is 19 residues. Trimming took off 0 bases at V and 2 bases at J, with 20 bases between the two ends. Germline CDR1 MRHNA, CDR2 SNTAGT.

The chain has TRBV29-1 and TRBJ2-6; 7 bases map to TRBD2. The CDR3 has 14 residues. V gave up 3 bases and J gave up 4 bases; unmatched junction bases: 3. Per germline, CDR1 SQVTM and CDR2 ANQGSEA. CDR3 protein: CSVDGGTGANVLTF. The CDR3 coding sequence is TGCAGCGTTGACGGGGGGACCGGGGCCAACGTCCTGACTTTC.

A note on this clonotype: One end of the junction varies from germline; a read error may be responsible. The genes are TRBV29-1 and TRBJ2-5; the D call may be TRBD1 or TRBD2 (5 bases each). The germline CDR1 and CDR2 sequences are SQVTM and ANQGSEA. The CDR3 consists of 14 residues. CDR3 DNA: TGCAGCGTCGAAGGATGGGGGATCCGAGAGACCCAGTACTTC. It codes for CSVEGWGIRETQYF.

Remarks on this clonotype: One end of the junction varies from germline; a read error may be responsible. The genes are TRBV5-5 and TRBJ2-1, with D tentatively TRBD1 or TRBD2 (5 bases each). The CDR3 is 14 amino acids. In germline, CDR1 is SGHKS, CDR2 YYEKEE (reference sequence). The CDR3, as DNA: TGTGCCAACAGCCCCCGGGCAGGGAGTAATGAGCAGTTCTTC. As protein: CANSPRAGSNEQFF.

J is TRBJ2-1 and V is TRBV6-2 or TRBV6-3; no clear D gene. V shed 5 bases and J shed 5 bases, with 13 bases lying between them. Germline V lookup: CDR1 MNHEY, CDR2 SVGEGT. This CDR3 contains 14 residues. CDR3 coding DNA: TGTGCCAGCAGTACCTCTAGGGCCAACAATGAGCAGTTCTTC. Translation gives CASSTSRANNEQFF.

This chain's CDR3 is CASSPPTLKVDGYTF. The CDR3 DNA reads TGTGCCAGCAGTCCCCCAACACTTAAGGTAGATGGCTACACCTTC. The chain recombines TRBV25-1 with TRBJ1-2; D is undetermined. The germline V gene has CDR1 MGHDK and CDR2 SYGVNS. The CDR3 length is 15 residues. V lost 5 bases, J lost 6 bases, and 19 bases lay in between.